This TCR beta chain was sequenced during a study of identical twins. About this clonotype itself: Its antigen is unknown.

V gave up 5 bases and J gave up 7 bases, with 15 bases separating them. Germline CDR1 is SEHNR and CDR2 is FQNEAQ (reference sequence). This CDR3 spans 14 amino acids. TCRdb processed the 5' RACE reads anew with MiXCR; each CDR3 protein has one entry. The data contain around 370,000 distinct CDR3 sequences, roughly 9% of them singletons. Study-level points and caveats: For monozygotic twins, models underestimated out-of-frame TCR alpha sharing. Excess sharing between twins was weaker in beta out-of-frame sequences. Low generation probability was overrepresented in out-of-frame alpha sequences shared by twins.

The clonotype was recovered from a woman between 50 and 59 years old in good health. This chain links TRBV7-9 with TRBJ2-1, with D hard to call. The material sequenced was naive T cells sorted from blood. In DNA, the CDR3 is TGTGCCAGCAGCCCAAAGGACGCTGGAAATGAGCAGTTCTTC. This gives the protein CASSPKDAGNEQFF.